The 9 T cell receptor beta chains in this list originate from one sample, sequenced in a study of T cell responses to AZD1222 COVID-19 vaccine. TCRdb's table, derived via immunoSEQ multiplex PCR, lists solely in-frame clones and lacks some. The sample carries some 100,000 clones, roughly nine tenths recorded once. This material consisted of peripheral blood, taken on day 0 of AZD1222 vaccination. Receptors were obtained from an adult in good health.

This chain uses TRBV18 with TRBJ1-4; no clear D gene. The V gene lost 3 bases and the J gene lost 5 bases, with 10 bases spanning the gap. The CDR3 consists of 14 residues. Germline V gene data show CDR1 as KGHSH and CDR2 as LQKENI. CDR3 nucleotide sequence: TGTGCCAGCTCACCCCAGGACCTCAATGAAAAACTGTTTTTT. Its translation is CASSPQDLNEKLFF.

The genes are TRBV4-3 and TRBJ1-2; D is unresolved. This CDR3 has 16 amino acids. V lost 0 bases to trimming and J lost 2 bases, with 13 bases between them. Germline loops: CDR1 LGHNA, CDR2 YSLEER. DNA for the CDR3: TGCGCCAGCAGCCAAGATAGTAACAGCCGGAACTATGGCTACACCTTC. This translates into CASSQDSNSRNYGYTF.

The rearrangement links TRBV12-3 or TRBV12-4 to TRBJ1-4, with 7 bases lining up with TRBD1. V was clipped by 7 bases and J by 8 bases; unmatched bases: 7. CDR3 length: 13 amino acids. The CDR3 region is CASNTGVEEKLFF. In DNA form, the CDR3 reads TGTGCCAGCAACACAGGGGTGGAGGAAAAACTGTTTTTT.

A few counts support this clone. The chain has TRBV7-3 and TRBJ2-5; TRBD2 aligns across 10 bases. CDR1 SGHTA and CDR2 FQGTGA come from the germline V gene. V lost 5 bases and J lost 4; bases outside the gene matches: 4. The CDR3 runs to 14 residues. The CDR3 is CASSPSSGGETQYF. CDR3 nucleotides: TGTGCCAGCAGCCCATCTAGCGGGGGAGAGACCCAGTACTTC.

CDR3 residues: CASIRIDTDTQYF. In DNA, the CDR3 is TGTGCCAGCATCCGGATCGACACAGATACGCAGTATTTT. The chain employs TRBV6-5 and TRBJ2-3; D is ambiguous. This CDR3 is 13 amino acids long. The germline V gene has CDR1 MNHEY and CDR2 SVGAGI. Trimming took off 7 bases at V and 2 bases at J, with 10 bases between the two ends.

V is TRBV14 and J is TRBJ2-7; D remains unclear. The length of the CDR3 is 15 residues. Germline CDR1 and CDR2: SGHDN and FVKESK. Trimming shortened V by 0 bases and J by 2 bases, and 11 bases separated the two germline ends. DNA of the CDR3: TGTGCCAGCAGCCAAGATATAGGCACCGCCTACGAGCAGTACTTC. This codes for CASSQDIGTAYEQYF.

The chain has TRBV11-2 and TRBJ2-7; D is unresolved. The germline V gene has CDR1 SGHAT and CDR2 FQNNGV. CDR3 size: 11 residues. The V and J ends lost 1 base and 7 bases respectively, with 5 bases between them. CDR3: CASSLAGEQYF. The CDR3, as DNA: TGTGCCAGCAGCTTAGCCGGGGAGCAGTACTTC. Together with reference TRBV11-2 and TRBJ2-7, the CDR3 gives the full variable domain: EAGVAQSPRYKIIEKRQSVAFWCNPISGHATLYWYQQILGQGPKLLIQFQNNGVVDDSQLPKDRFSAERLKGVDSTLKIQPAKLEDSAVYLCASSLAGEQYFGPGTRLTVT.

The rearrangement uses TRBV6-5 and TRBJ2-1, with 9 bases fitting TRBD2. The J segment lost 4 bases and the V segment lost 6 bases, leaving 1 base of the junction unmatched. The CDR3 runs 13 residues. Per the germline V gene, CDR1 is MNHEY and CDR2 is SVGAGI. In DNA, the CDR3 is TGTGCCAGCAGGACTAGCGGTTACAATGAGCAGTTCTTC. As protein: CASRTSGYNEQFF.

The gene calls are TRBV7-9 and TRBJ2-3; possible D gene TRBD2, 5 bases. V was clipped by 5 bases and J by 5 bases, with 11 bases between them. The CDR3 extends over 13 amino acids. The germline gives CDR1 SEHNR, CDR2 FQNEAQ (reference sequence). The CDR3 nucleotides are TGTGCCAGCAGCCGCGGGTCAATAGATACGCAGTATTTT. Protein: CASSRGSIDTQYF.